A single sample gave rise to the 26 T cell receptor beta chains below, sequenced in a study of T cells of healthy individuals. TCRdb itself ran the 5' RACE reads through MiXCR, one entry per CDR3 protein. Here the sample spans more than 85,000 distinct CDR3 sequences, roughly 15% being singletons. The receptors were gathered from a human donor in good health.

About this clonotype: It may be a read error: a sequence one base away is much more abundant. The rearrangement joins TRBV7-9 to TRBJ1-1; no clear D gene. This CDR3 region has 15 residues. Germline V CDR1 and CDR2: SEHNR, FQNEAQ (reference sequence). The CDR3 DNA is TGTGTCAGCAGCCAGAGAATTCAAACGAACACTGAAGCTTTCTTT. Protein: CVSSQRIQTNTEAFF.

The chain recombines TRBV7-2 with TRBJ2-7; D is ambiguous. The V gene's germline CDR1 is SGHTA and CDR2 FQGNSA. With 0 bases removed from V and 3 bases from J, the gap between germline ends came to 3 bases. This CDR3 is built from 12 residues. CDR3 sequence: CASSLAFYEQYF. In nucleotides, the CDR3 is TGTGCCAGCAGCTTAGCGTTCTACGAGCAGTACTTC.

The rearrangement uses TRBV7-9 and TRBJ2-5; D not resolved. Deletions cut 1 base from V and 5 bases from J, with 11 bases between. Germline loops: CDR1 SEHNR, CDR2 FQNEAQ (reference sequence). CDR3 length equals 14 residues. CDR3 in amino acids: CASSLGGLRETQYF. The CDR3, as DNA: TGTGCCAGCAGCTTAGGGGGTTTGCGGGAGACCCAGTACTTC.

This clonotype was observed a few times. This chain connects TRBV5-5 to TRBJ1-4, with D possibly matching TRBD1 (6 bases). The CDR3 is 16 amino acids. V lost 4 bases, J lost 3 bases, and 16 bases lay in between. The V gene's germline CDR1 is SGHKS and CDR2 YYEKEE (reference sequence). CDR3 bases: TGTGCCAGCAGCCCCACCGCGACAGGTTCTAATGAAAAACTGTTTTTT. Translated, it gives CASSPTATGSNEKLFF.

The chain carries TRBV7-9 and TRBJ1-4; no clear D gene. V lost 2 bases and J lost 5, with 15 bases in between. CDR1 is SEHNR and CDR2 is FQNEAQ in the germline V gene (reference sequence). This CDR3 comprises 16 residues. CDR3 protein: CASSLSGFSTNEKLFF. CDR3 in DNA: TGTGCCAGCAGCTTAAGCGGATTTAGTACGAATGAAAAACTGTTTTTT.

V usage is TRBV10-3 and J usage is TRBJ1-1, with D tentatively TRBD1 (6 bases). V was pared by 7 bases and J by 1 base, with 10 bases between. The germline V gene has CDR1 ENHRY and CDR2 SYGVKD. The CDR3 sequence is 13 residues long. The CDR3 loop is CAITQTGNTEAFF. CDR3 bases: TGTGCCATCACCCAGACAGGGAACACTGAAGCTTTCTTT.

This chain's CDR3 is CASSPRTGGAEAFF. In DNA, the CDR3 is TGTGCCAGCAGTCCGCGGACAGGGGGCGCAGAAGCTTTCTTT. The chain employs TRBV27 and TRBJ1-1; 11 bases are shared with TRBD1. Germline-derived CDR1 and CDR2 are MNHEY and SMNVEV (reference sequence). The CDR3 has 14 residues. With 5 bases clipped from V and 8 bases from J, the junction kept 7 bases outside the gene matches.

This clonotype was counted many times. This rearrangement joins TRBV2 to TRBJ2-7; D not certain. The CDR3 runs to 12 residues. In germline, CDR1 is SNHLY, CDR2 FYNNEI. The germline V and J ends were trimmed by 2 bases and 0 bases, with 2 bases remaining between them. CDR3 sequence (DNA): TGTGCCAGCAGTGAAAGCTCCTACGAGCAGTACTTC. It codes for CASSESSYEQYF. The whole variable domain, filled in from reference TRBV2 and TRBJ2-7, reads EPEVTQTPSHQVTQMGQEVILRCVPISNHLYFYWYRQILGQKVEFLVSFYNNEISEKSEIFDDQFSVERPDGSNFTLKIRSTKLEDSAMYFCASSESSYEQYFGPGTRLTVT.

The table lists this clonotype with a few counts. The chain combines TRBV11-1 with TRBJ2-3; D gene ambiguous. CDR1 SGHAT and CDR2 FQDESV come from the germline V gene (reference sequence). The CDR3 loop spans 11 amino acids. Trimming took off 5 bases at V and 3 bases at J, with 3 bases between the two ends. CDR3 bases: TGTGCCAGCAGCATGACAGATACGCAGTATTTT. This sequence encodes CASSMTDTQYF.

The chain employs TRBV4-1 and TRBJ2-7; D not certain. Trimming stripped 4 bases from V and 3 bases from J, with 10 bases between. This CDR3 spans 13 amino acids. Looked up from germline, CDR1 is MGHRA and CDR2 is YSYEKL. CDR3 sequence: CASSPPSGYEQYF. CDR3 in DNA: TGCGCCAGCAGCCCCCCCTCGGGCTACGAGCAGTACTTC.

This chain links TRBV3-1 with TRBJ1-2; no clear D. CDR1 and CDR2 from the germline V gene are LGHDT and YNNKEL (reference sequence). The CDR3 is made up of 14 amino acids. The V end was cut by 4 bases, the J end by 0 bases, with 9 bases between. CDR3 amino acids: CASSPAPANYGYTF. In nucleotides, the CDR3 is TGTGCCAGCAGCCCAGCCCCGGCTAACTATGGCTACACCTTC.

The DNA of the CDR3 is TGCGCCAGCAGCCCTAACTGGGGGAACGAGCAGTACTTC. It translates to CASSPNWGNEQYF. The J gene is TRBJ2-7, the V gene TRBV5-1; D is possibly TRBD1 or TRBD2 (5 bases each). Trimming removed 4 bases from V and 5 bases from J, with 13 bases in between. This CDR3 spans 13 amino acids. The V gene's germline CDR1 is SGHRS and CDR2 YFSETQ.

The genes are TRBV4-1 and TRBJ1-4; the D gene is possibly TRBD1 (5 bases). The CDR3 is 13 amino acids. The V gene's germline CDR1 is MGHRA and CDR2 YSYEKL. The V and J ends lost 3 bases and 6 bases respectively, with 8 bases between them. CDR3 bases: TGCGCCAGCAGCCACGTGGGGGATGAAAAACTGTTTTTT. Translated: CASSHVGDEKLFF.

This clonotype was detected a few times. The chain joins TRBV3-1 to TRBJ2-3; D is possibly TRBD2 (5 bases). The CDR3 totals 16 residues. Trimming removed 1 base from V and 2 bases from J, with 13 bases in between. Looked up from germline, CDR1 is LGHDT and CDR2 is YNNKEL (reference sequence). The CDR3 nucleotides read TGTGCCAGCAGCCAAGGCGGGCAGGTGGTCACAGATACGCAGTATTTT. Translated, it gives CASSQGGQVVTDTQYF.

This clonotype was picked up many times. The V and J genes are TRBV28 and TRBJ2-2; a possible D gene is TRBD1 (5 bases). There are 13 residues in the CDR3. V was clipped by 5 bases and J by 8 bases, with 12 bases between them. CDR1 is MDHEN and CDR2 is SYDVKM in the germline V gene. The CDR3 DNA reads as TGTGCCAGCAGTCGGCAGGGAACGGGGGAGCTGTTTTTT. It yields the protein CASSRQGTGELFF.

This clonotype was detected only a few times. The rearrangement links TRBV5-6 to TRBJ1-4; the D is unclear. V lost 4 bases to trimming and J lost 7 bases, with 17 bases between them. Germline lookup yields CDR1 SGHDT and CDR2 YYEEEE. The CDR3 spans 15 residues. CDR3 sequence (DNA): TGTGCCAGCAGCCTACGCACCCGTATCGTTGAAAAACTGTTTTTT. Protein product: CASSLRTRIVEKLFF.

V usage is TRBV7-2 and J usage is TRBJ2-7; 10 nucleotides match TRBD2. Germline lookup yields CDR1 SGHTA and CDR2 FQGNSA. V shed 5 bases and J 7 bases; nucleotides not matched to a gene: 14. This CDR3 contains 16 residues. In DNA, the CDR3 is TGTGCCAGCAGCCTACCAATAGCGGGAGGCCCCAGAGAGCAGTACTTC. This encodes CASSLPIAGGPREQYF. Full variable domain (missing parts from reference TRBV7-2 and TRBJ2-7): GAGVSQSPSNKVTEKGKDVELRCDPISGHTALYWYRQSLGQGLEFLIYFQGNSAPDKSGLPSDRFSAERTGGSVSTLTIQRTQQEDSAVYLCASSLPIAGGPREQYFGPGTRLTVT.

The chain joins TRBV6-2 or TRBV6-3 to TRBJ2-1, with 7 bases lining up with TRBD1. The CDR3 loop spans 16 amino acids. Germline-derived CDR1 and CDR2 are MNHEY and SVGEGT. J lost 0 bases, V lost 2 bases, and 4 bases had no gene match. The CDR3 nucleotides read TGTGCCAGCAGTTACGGGTGGACAGGCTCCTACAATGAGCAGTTCTTC. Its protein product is CASSYGWTGSYNEQFF.

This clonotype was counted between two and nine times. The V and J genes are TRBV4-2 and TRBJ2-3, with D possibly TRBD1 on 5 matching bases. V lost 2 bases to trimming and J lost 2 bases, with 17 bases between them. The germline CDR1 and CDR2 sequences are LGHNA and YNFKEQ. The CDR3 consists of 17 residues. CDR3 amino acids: CASSQPSRGPYTDTQYF. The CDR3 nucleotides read TGTGCCAGCAGCCAACCCTCAAGGGGTCCTTACACAGATACGCAGTATTTT.

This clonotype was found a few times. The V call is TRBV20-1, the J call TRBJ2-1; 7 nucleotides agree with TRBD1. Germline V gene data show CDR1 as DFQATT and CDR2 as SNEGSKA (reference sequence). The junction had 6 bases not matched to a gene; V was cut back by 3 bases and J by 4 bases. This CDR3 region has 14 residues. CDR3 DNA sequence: TGCAGTGCTAGCCGGGACAGAACATACAATGAGCAGTTCTTC. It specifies CSASRDRTYNEQFF.

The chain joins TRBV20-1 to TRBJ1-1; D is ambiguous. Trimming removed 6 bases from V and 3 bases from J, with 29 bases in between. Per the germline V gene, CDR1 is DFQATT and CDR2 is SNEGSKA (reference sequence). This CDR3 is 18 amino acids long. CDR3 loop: CSALPNHFIIGEDTEAFF. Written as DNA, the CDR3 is TGCAGTGCACTGCCCAATCATTTTATAATCGGGGAGGACACTGAAGCTTTCTTT.

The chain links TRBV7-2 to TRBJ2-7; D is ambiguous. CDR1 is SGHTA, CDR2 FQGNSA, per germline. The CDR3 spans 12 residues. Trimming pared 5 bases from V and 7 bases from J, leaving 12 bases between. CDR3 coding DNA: TGTGCCAGCAGCACTCAAAATGGGGAGCAGTACTTC. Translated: CASSTQNGEQYF.

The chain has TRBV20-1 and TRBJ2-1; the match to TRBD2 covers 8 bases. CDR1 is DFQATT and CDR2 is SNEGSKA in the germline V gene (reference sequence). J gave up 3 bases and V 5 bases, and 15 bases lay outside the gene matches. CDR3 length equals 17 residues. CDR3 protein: CSAFVFGTGGGYNEQFF. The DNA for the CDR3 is TGCAGTGCTTTCGTCTTCGGGACGGGAGGGGGCTACAATGAGCAGTTCTTC.

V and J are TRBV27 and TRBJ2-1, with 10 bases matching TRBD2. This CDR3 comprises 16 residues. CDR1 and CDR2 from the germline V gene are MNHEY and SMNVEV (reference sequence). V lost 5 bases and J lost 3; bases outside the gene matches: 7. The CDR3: CASSPTGLAVYNEQFF. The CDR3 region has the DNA TGTGCCAGCAGTCCTACCGGACTAGCGGTCTACAATGAGCAGTTCTTC.

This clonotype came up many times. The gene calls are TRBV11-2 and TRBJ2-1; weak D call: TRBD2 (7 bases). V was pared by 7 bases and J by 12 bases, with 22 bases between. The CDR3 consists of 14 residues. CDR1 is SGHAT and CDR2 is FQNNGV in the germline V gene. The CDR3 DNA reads TGTGCCAGCATCCTCAAGGGGGGGTATAAGGTGCAGTTCTTC. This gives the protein CASILKGGYKVQFF.

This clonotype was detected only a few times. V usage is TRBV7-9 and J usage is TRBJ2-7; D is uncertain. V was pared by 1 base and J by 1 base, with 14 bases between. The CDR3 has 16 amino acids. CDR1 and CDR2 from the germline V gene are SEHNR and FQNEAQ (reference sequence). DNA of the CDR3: TGTGCCAGCAGCTTAGTGCGGCATGACACATCCTACGAGCAGTACTTC. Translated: CASSLVRHDTSYEQYF.